The 14 T cell receptor beta chains below all came from one sample that was sequenced in a study of T cells after yellow fever vaccination. Via MiXCR, TCRdb re-called the 5' RACE reads, giving one row per CDR3 protein. The profile shows some 220,000 distinct CDR3 sequences, approximately 3.3% of them singletons. This specimen consisted of CD4+ T cells sorted from PBMCs, obtained 10 days after the yellow fever booster vaccination. These receptors were obtained from a man between 18 and 29 years old who received the YFV17D yellow fever vaccine.

This chain uses TRBV4-2 with TRBJ2-7; D unclear. The germline V and J ends were trimmed by 4 bases and 2 bases, with 6 bases remaining between them. The CDR3 has 12 residues. The V gene's germline CDR1 is LGHNA and CDR2 YNFKEQ. This CDR3 reads CASSPLTYEQYV. DNA for the CDR3: TGTGCCAGCAGCCCCCTGACCTACGAGCAGTACGTC.

This clonotype was observed many times. The chain employs TRBV7-6 and TRBJ2-3, with D unclear. The CDR3 is made up of 15 amino acids. CDR1 is SGHVS and CDR2 is FNYEAQ in the germline V gene. Deletions cut 3 bases from V and 0 bases from J, with 10 bases between. CDR3 residues: CASSFQPASTDTQYF. CDR3 nucleotides: TGTGCCAGCAGCTTCCAGCCGGCCAGCACAGATACGCAGTATTTT.

This clonotype was recorded many times. The DNA of the CDR3 is TGTGCCAGCAGCTTAACCAGCGGGGGTCTCTACGAGCAGTACTTC. It codes for CASSLTSGGLYEQYF. The chain recombines TRBV7-2 with TRBJ2-7; 8 nucleotides match TRBD2. Losses at the gene ends were 2 bases for V and 3 bases for J; bases not matched to a gene: 6. The CDR3 covers 15 residues. Germline V gives CDR1 SGHTA, CDR2 FQGNSA.

In this sample, this clonotype turned up many times. The chain recombines TRBV9 with TRBJ2-3; 8 bases match TRBD1. Looked up from germline, CDR1 is SGDLS and CDR2 is YYNGEE. This CDR3 comprises 18 residues. V lost 3 bases to trimming and J lost 3 bases; unmatched junction nucleotides: 15. CDR3 sequence (DNA): TGTGCCAGCAGCGCAGGTCTCCTCGGCAGGGGGCAAACAGATACGCAGTATTTT. It yields the protein CASSAGLLGRGQTDTQYF.

This clonotype was detected ten times or more. This CDR3 is CASSPGGLARPGELFF. CDR3 DNA sequence: TGTGCCAGCAGTCCAGGGGGACTAGCCCGCCCCGGGGAGCTGTTTTTT. The chain links TRBV12-3 or TRBV12-4 to TRBJ2-2, with 9 bases aligning to TRBD2. V shed 5 bases and J 6 bases; nucleotides not matched to a gene: 10. CDR3 size: 16 residues.

The chain uses TRBV5-1 and TRBJ2-3; 8 positions agree with TRBD1. V lost 7 bases, J lost 2 bases, and 9 bases stayed unmatched. In germline, CDR1 is SGHRS, CDR2 YFSETQ. The CDR3 is made up of 15 amino acids. CDR3 amino acids: CASCQGAFYTDTQYF. CDR3 in DNA: TGCGCCAGCTGTCAGGGGGCGTTTTACACAGATACGCAGTATTTT.

This clonotype was found many times. This chain joins TRBV27 and TRBJ2-5, with D uncertain. This CDR3 region has 12 residues. From germline, CDR1 is MNHEY and CDR2 SMNVEV (reference sequence). Trimming cost V 10 bases and J 5 bases, with 14 bases left between them. DNA for the CDR3: TGTGCCACCCAGACAAACGCGGAGACCCAGTACTTC. Translation: CATQTNAETQYF.

This clonotype showed up just a few times. The V and J genes are TRBV7-3 and TRBJ2-6; D is unclear. CDR3 size: 15 residues. The V gene's germline CDR1 is SGHTA and CDR2 FQGTGA. Deletions cut 0 bases from V and 12 bases from J, with 15 bases between. The chain's CDR3 is CASSLTLPGPPVLTF. CDR3 sequence (DNA): TGTGCCAGCAGCTTAACGTTACCAGGACCTCCCGTCCTGACTTTC.

Only a few counts were recorded for this clonotype. The V gene is TRBV10-3, the J gene TRBJ1-1; no firm D call. The V and J ends lost 10 bases and 1 base respectively, with 10 bases between them. This CDR3 is built from 12 residues. Germline CDR1 reads ENHRY; CDR2 reads SYGVKD. The CDR3 DNA sequence: TGTGCCACTTCCCGATGGAACACTGAAGCTTTCTTT. Residues: CATSRWNTEAFF.

This clonotype was found many times. The rearrangement uses TRBV7-2 and TRBJ2-3; D ambiguous. The CDR3 runs to 14 residues. Trimming took off 1 base at V and 0 bases at J, with 5 bases between the two ends. The V gene's germline CDR1 is SGHTA and CDR2 FQGNSA. CDR3 sequence reads: CASSLVASTDTQYF. CDR3 nucleotide sequence: TGTGCCAGCAGCTTAGTGGCCAGCACAGATACGCAGTATTTT.

This clonotype has only a few counts. This sequence joins TRBV5-4 and TRBJ1-3; the D is unclear. V was clipped by 5 bases and J by 0 bases, with 12 bases between them. Germline V lookup: CDR1 SGHNT, CDR2 YYREEE (reference sequence). This CDR3 region has 15 residues. CDR3 sequence reads: CASSPDSSSGNTIYF. CDR3 DNA sequence: TGTGCCAGCAGTCCGGACTCTTCCTCTGGAAACACCATATATTTT.

CDR3 in amino acids: CASSFVGRTDTQYF. CDR3 coding DNA: TGTGCCAGCAGCTTCGTTGGCCGCACAGATACGCAGTATTTT. The rearrangement joins TRBV7-2 to TRBJ2-3, with D unclear. Germline CDR1 is SGHTA and CDR2 is FQGNSA. Trimming stripped 3 bases from V and 1 base from J, with 8 bases between. The CDR3 loop spans 14 amino acids. Filled out from reference TRBV7-2 and TRBJ2-3, the complete variable domain reads GAGVSQSPSNKVTEKGKDVELRCDPISGHTALYWYRQSLGQGLEFLIYFQGNSAPDKSGLPSDRFSAERTGGSVSTLTIQRTQQEDSAVYLCASSFVGRTDTQYFGPGTRLTVL.

This clonotype was detected many times. Here the CDR3 reads CASSSPGLAGPADEQFF. DNA of the CDR3: TGCGCCAGCAGCTCGCCAGGACTAGCGGGGCCCGCGGATGAGCAGTTCTTC. The chain is built from TRBV5-1 and TRBJ2-1; TRBD2 matches 12 bases. Germline V lookup: CDR1 SGHRS, CDR2 YFSETQ. J lost 8 bases, V lost 3 bases, and 12 bases had no gene match. CDR3 length: 17 amino acids.

This sequence joins TRBV3-1 and TRBJ2-5; TRBD2 aligns across 7 bases. Germline CDR1 LGHDT, CDR2 YNNKEL (reference sequence). The CDR3 totals 15 residues. V shed 4 bases, J shed 3 bases, and the junction held 8 bases outside the gene matches. The CDR3, as DNA: TGTGCCAGCAGCCCGAGCGGGGCTGGGGAAGAGACCCAGTACTTC. This gives the protein CASSPSGAGEETQYF.